The 2 T cell receptor beta chains listed next were all sequenced from one sample in a study of cytomegalovirus exposure and HLA in healthy donors. Primers: 60 Vbeta forward and 13 Jbeta reverse. Libraries were prepared by immunoSEQ multiplex PCR; TCRdb keeps only in-frame clonotypes and omits some of them. The sample has some 170,000 clones; 70% to 85% are singletons. The sample was PBMCs. These receptors were collected from a human donor in good health.

This clone was seen only a few times. The chain links TRBV2 to TRBJ2-7, with a possible D match to TRBD2 (6 bases). This CDR3 region has 13 residues. V lost 8 bases to trimming and J lost 5 bases, with 16 bases between them. The germline V gene has CDR1 SNHLY and CDR2 FYNNEI. CDR3 sequence: CASRRDPPDEQYF. For the CDR3, the DNA is TGTGCCAGCCGGCGGGACCCCCCTGACGAGCAGTACTTC.

The CDR3 DNA sequence: TGTGCCAGCAGTCCGACGACTAGCCTCTACGAGCAGTACTTC. Its protein product is CASSPTTSLYEQYF. This sequence joins TRBV27 and TRBJ2-7, with TRBD2 matching 7 bases. The CDR3 contains 14 residues. With 5 bases clipped from V and 3 bases from J, the junction kept 7 bases outside the gene matches. Per the germline V gene, CDR1 is MNHEY and CDR2 is SMNVEV (reference sequence).